A selection of T cell receptor beta chains follows, all from one sample in a study of T-cell reconstitution after alpha-beta-depleted transplantation in children. TCRdb processed the PCR reads anew with MiXCR; each CDR3 protein has one entry. There are fewer than 400,000 distinct CDR3 sequences in the sample; around 25% occur only once, and approximately 11% lies in the top ten. Sequenced here: PBMCs, mostly from graft donor cells, sampled 180 days after TCRalphabeta/CD19-depleted stem cell transplant. All receptors come from a male patient younger than 18 who had a stem cell transplant for acute lymphoblastic leukemia, so the T cells may come from the graft donor. CDR3s include the opening cysteine and the closing phenylalanine or tryptophan. Each record gives: V gene, J gene, D gene, clone size, CDR3 DNA, CDR3 protein. D genes are given only for firm matches. For some rows the clone size is stated as once, few or many, or as a class when expanded; others skip it.

>TRBV5-1|TRBJ2-7|NA|NA
TGCGCCAGCAGCTTGAGCCGGAGGGCCCAGGGCTACGAGCAGTACTTC
CASSLSRRAQGYEQYF
>TRBV15|TRBJ2-1|NA|NA
TGTGCCACCAGCAGAGTGTCCGGGATGGTGGGAAGCTCCTACAATGAGCAGTTCTTC
CATSRVSGMVGSSYNEQFF
>TRBV7-7|TRBJ2-7|TRBD2|NA
TGTGCCAGCAGCTTATCGACTAGCGGTTCCTACGAGCAGTACTTC
CASSLSTSGSYEQYF
>TRBV7-9|TRBJ2-6|NA|NA
TGTGCCACACACAGCTCTGGGGCCAACGTCCTGACTTTC
CATHSSGANVLTF
>TRBV5-1|TRBJ2-5|NA|few
TGCGCCAGCAGCTTGGAAAGATTTTACCAAGAGACCCAGTACTTC
CASSLERFYQETQYF
>TRBV7-9|TRBJ2-5|NA|NA
TGTGCCAGCGGGGGGCACTCCACAGTGTACCAAGAGACCCAGTACTTC
CASGGHSTVYQETQYF
>TRBV4-3|TRBJ1-1|NA|NA
TGCGCCAGCAGCCAAGATTTGGGGTCCGGGAACACTGAAGCTTTCTTT
CASSQDLGSGNTEAFF
>TRBV20-1|TRBJ2-7|NA|NA
TGCAGTGCTAGAGATAAAAAGCGGAGCTACGAGCAGTACTTC
CSARDKKRSYEQYF
>TRBV5-1|TRBJ2-7|NA|many
TGCGCCAGCAGCACTACAGTTTACTCCTACGAGCAGTACTTC
CASSTTVYSYEQYF
>TRBV10-2|TRBJ2-7|NA|few
TGCGCCAGCAGTGACCACAGGAGCCCCTCCTACGAGCAGTACTTC
CASSDHRSPSYEQYF
>TRBV7-9|TRBJ2-7|NA|many
TGTGCCAGCAGCTTCTCGGATTCCGAGCAGTACTTC
CASSFSDSEQYF
>TRBV7-6|TRBJ1-5|TRBD1|NA
TGTGCCAGCAGCTGGGGTCCGGGACAGCCCAATCAGCCCCAGCATTTT
CASSWGPGQPNQPQHF
>TRBV29-1|TRBJ2-7|TRBD1|NA
TGCAGCGTTGGAGTCCAGGGGGTTGCCTACAAGCAGTACTTC
CSVGVQGVAYKQYF
>TRBV7-2|TRBJ1-2|NA|NA
TGTGCCAGCAGCCCCACGCACCTAGGGGGCTACACCTTC
CASSPTHLGGYTF
>TRBV27|TRBJ1-2|TRBD1|NA
TGTGCCAGCAGTTTCTCCCGACGCCGACAGGGAAATAACTATGGCTACACCTTC
CASSFSRRRQGNNYGYTF
>TRBV9|TRBJ2-7|NA|NA
TGTGCCAGCAGCGTAGCTACGGGCGGGACCTACGAGCAGTACTTC
CASSVATGGTYEQYF
>TRBV7-8|TRBJ2-5|NA|NA
TGTGCCAGCAGCTTAGTCCATCGGGGCGGCTCGGAGACCCAGTACTTC
CASSLVHRGGSETQYF
>TRBV6-1|TRBJ2-5|NA|few
TGTGCCAGCAGTGGCGGAAACTTTCAAGAGACCCAGTACTTC
CASSGGNFQETQYF
>TRBV27|TRBJ2-1|NA|NA
TGTGCCAGCAGTTTGAGGCCGAGATACTCCTACAATGAGCAGTTCTTC
CASSLRPRYSYNEQFF
>TRBV3-1|TRBJ2-7|NA|few
TGTGCCAGCACCCTCCTTTCCGGGACTTCCCCCTACGAGCAGTACTTC
CASTLLSGTSPYEQYF
>TRBV3-1|TRBJ1-1|NA|few
TGTGCCAGCAGCCATAGGAGACGCACTGAAGCTTTCTTT
CASSHRRRTEAFF
>TRBV5-6|TRBJ2-1|NA|few
TGTGCCAGCAGCTGGGGGCCAGGTCCTTACAATGAGCAGTTCTTC
CASSWGPGPYNEQFF
>TRBV12-3/TRBV12-4|TRBJ2-6|NA|many
TGTGCCAGCAGTTTAACCTCTGGGGCCAACGTCCTGACTTTC
CASSLTSGANVLTF
>TRBV12-3/TRBV12-4|TRBJ1-3|TRBD1|NA
TGTGCCAGCAGTAGGGACAGACACTCTGGAAACACCATATATTTT
CASSRDRHSGNTIYF
>TRBV20-1|TRBJ2-3|NA|few
TGCAGTGCTAGAGAAGGAGGGAGCACAGATACGCAGTATTTT
CSAREGGSTDTQYF
>TRBV5-6|TRBJ2-3|NA|few
TGTGCCAGCAGCTTGTCCCTCTCGCCTGCGCAGTATTTT
CASSLSLSPAQYF
>TRBV5-5|TRBJ2-7|NA|few
TGTGCCAGCAGCTTTTACAGTACTACCTACGAGCAGTACTTC
CASSFYSTTYEQYF
>TRBV7-3|TRBJ2-7|TRBD2|few
TGTGCCAGCAGCTTAAGTGCGGGAGGGGCCTACGAGCAGTACTTC
CASSLSAGGAYEQYF
>TRBV6-2/TRBV6-3|TRBJ1-2|NA|few
TGTGCCAGCAGTTACCGAGGACGGGCTAACTATGGCTACACCTTC
CASSYRGRANYGYTF
>TRBV20-1|TRBJ2-3|NA|NA
TGCAGTCCTAGGAGGGGGAGGAGAACAGATACGCAGTATTTT
CSPRRGRRTDTQYF
>TRBV21-1|TRBJ2-5|NA|few
TGTGCCAGCAGCCTTCCCTCCACTAGCGGTCCACCCAGTCGAGAGACCCAGTACTTC
CASSLPSTSGPPSRETQYF
>TRBV7-2|TRBJ2-4|TRBD1|few
TGTGCCAGCAGCACCGGGACAGGGAACCCTTACATTCAGTACTTC
CASSTGTGNPYIQYF
>TRBV11-3|TRBJ2-7|TRBD1|NA
TGTGCCAGCAGCATAGACAGGGGCGAGCAGTACTTC
CASSIDRGEQYF